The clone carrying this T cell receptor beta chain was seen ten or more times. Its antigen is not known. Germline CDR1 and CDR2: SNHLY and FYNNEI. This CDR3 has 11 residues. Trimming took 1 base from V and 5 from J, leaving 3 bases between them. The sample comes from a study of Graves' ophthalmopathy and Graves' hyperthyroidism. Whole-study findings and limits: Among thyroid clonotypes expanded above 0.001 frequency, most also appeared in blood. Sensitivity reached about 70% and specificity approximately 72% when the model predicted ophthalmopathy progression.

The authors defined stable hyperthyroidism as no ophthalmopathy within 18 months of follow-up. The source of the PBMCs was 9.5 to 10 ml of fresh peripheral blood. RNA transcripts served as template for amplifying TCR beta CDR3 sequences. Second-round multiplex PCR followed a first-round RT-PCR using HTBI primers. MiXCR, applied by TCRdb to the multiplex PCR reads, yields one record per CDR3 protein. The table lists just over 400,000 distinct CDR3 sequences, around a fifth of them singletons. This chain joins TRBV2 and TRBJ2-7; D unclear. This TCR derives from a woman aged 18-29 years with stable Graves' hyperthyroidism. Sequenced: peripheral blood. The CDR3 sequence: CASSEGHEQYF. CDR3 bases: TGTGCCAGCAGTGAAGGGCACGAGCAGTACTTC.